This T cell receptor beta chain derives from a study of cytomegalovirus exposure and HLA in healthy donors. Study in general: The platform used for the approximately 120 validation repertoires matched that of the approximately 670 first-cohort repertoires, a later analysis reported. Study conclusions and caveats: Overall, under 200 TCR beta chains were annotated as cytomegalovirus-associated.

The CDR3 sequence is 13 residues long. V was pared by 6 bases and J by 4 bases, with 5 bases of the junction left unmatched. Germline V gives CDR1 MDHEN, CDR2 SYDVKM. To note about this clone: Its antigen is undetermined.

Some clones are missing from TCRdb's copy, which holds only in-frame ones; the method was immunoSEQ multiplex PCR. The sample records 210,000 or so clones, almost 90% being singletons. The genes are TRBV28 and TRBJ1-2; 7 positions match TRBD1. The receptor comes from a young woman in good health and CMV-seronegative. Material: PBMCs. The CDR3 loop is CASRKGTVYGYTF. The CDR3 bases are TGTGCCAGCAGGAAAGGGACAGTCTATGGCTACACCTTC.